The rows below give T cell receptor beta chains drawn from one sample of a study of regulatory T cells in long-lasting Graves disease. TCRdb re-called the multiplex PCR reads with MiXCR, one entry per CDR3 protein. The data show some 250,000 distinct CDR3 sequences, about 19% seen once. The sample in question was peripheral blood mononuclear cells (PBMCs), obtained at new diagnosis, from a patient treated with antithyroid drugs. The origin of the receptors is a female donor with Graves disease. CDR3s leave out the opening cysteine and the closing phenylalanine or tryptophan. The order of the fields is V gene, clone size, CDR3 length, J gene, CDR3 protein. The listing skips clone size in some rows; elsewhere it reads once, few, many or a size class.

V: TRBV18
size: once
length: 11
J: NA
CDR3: ASSPESAGAQY

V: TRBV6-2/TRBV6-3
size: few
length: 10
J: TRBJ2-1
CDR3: ASRDIYNEQF

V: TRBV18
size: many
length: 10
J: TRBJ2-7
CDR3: ASSRPGGEQY

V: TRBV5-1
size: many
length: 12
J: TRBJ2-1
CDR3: ASSAQQGWGEQF

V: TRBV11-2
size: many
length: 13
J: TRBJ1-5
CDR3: ASSKGEGGDQPQH

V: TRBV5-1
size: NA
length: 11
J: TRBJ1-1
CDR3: ASSFSGGAEAF

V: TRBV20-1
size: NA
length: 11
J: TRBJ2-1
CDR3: SAETSVVQKQF

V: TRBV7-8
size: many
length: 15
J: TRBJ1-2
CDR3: ASRRTGGVHDNYGYT

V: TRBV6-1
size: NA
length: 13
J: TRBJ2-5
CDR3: AISERQGVQETQY

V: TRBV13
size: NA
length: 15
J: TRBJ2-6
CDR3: ASSLRPKSSGANVLT

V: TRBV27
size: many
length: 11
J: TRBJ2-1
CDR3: ASSWDRYNEQF

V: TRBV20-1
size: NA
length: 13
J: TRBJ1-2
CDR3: SASEPGQGDYGYT

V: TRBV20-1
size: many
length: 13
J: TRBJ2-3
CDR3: SAGRLGGPTDTQY

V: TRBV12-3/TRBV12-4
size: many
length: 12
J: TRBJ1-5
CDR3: ASSLSQSNQPQH

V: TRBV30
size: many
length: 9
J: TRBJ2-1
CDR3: AWSVWNEQF

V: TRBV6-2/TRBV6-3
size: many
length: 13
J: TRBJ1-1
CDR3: ASILDRGVNTEAF

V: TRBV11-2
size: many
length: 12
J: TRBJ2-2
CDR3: ASSLVGFGGELF

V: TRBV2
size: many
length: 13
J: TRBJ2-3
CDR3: AIPFGRESTDTQY

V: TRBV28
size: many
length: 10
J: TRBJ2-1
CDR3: AICTRLSEQF

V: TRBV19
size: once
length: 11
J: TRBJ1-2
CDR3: ASRLQGPGGYT

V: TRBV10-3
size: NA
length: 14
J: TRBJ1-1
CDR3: AISPNRDRAGTEAF

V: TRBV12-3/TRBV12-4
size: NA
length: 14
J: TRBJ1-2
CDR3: ASSRLGQGPRLGYT

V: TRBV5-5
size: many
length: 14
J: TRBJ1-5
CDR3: ASSLEGGQGSQPQH

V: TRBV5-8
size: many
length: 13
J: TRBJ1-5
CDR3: ASSFLRGSNQPQH

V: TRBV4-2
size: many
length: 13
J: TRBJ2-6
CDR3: ASSLDTTGANVLT

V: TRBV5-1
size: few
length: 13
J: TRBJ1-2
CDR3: ASSAGGATVYGYT

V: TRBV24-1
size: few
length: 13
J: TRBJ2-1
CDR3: ATSDWTGKGNEQF

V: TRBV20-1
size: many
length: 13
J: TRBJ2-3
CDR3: SARDPLAGTDTQY

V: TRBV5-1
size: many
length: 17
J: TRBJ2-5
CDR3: ASSLAGTSGGTGQETQY

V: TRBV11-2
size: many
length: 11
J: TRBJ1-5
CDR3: ASSLNGNQPQH

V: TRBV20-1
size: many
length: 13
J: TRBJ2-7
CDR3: SARDGDRGSGEQY

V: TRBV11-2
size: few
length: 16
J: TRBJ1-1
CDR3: ASSHPTDRGRWTTEAF

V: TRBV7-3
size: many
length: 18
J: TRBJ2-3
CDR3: ASSLGPGTSGRARTDTQY

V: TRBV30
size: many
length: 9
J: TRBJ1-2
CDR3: AWSVIHGYT

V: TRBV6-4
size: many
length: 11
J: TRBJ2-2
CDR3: ASSDSYTGELF

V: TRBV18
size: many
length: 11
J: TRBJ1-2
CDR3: ASSPLTAWGYT

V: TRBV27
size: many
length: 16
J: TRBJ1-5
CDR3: ASSLFAGAAASNQPQH

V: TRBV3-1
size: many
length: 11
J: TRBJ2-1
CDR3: ASSPTGEREQF

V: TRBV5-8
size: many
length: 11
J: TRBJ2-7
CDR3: ASSFYGQGEQY

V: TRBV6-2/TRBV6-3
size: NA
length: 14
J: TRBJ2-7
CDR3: ASSLGLGDSSYEQY

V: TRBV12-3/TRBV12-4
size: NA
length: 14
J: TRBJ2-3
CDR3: ASSLRASGSTDTQY

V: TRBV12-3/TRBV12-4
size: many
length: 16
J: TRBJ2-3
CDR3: ASTVAIMAGGRTDTQY

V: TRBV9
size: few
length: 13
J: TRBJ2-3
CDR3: ASNVAFGRGDTQY

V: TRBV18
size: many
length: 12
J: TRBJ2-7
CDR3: ASSPRGKRNEQY

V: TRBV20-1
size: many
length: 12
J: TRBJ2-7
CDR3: SASPGQGLLEQY

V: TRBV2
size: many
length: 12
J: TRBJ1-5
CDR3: ASRGGMGNQPQH

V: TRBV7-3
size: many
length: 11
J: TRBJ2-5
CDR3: ASSPGRAETQY

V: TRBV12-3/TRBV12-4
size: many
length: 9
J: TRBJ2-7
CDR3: ASRRVMEQH

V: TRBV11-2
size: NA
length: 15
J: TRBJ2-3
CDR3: ASSQTSQGVITDTQY

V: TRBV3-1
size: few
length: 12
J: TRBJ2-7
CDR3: ASSQDTDDYEQY

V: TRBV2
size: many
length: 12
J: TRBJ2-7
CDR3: ASSPGTGDYEQY

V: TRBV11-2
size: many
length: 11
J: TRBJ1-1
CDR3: ASSRQGSTEAF

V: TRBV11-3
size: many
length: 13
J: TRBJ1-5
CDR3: ASSLRQGTGQPQH

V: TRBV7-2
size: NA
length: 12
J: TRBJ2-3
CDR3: ASSLEGGLYTQY

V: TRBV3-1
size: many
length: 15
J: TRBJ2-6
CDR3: ASSRLGQLSGANVLT

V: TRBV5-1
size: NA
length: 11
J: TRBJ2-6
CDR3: ASSSGGANVLT

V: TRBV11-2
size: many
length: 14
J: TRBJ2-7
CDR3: ASSQADVQGVYEQY

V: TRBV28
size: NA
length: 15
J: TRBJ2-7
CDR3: ASSSLAGGLSSYEQY

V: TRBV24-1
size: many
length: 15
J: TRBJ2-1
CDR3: ATSDLAGGPTYNEQF